Each of the 29 T cell receptor beta chains below was sequenced from the same sample in a study of CD8 T cells in ankylosing spondylitis. TCRdb called the 5' RACE reads again in MiXCR, with one record for every CDR3 protein. This table has about 250,000 distinct CDR3 sequences, 8% to 11% appearing once. Specimen: blood, either unsorted or a sorted T cell fraction (not recorded which). The receptors derive from a male donor with ankylosing spondylitis or in good health (not recorded which).

In this sample, this clonotype turned up many times. This chain links TRBV5-1 with TRBJ2-1, with D maybe TRBD2 (5 bases). Trimming took 7 bases from V and 4 from J, leaving 18 bases between them. The V gene's germline CDR1 is SGHRS and CDR2 YFSETQ. The CDR3 covers 15 residues. CDR3 loop: CASRPGSYLYNEQFF. CDR3 bases: TGCGCCAGCCGACCGGGGAGTTACCTTTACAATGAGCAGTTCTTC.

This clonotype was observed at least ten times. This sequence joins TRBV7-2 and TRBJ2-1; 9 nucleotides agree with TRBD2. Germline V CDR1 and CDR2: SGHTA, FQGNSA. This CDR3 contains 13 residues. The ends lost 3 bases at V and 10 bases at J; junction bases unmatched: 4. CDR3 coding DNA: TGTGCCAGCAGCTTGATCCTAGCGGGGGAGCAGTTCTTC. It codes for CASSLILAGEQFF.

The rearrangement joins TRBV7-9 to TRBJ1-4; D is possibly TRBD1 (5 bases). V lost 5 bases to trimming and J lost 0 bases, with 10 bases between them. Germline assignment: CDR1 SEHNR and CDR2 FQNEAQ (reference sequence). This CDR3 comprises 15 residues. This chain's CDR3 is CASSALGPTNEKLFF. The CDR3 DNA follows: TGTGCCAGCAGCGCCCTGGGGCCAACTAATGAAAAACTGTTTTTT.

This clonotype was observed at least ten times. DNA of the CDR3: TGTGCCAGCAGCTATACTAGCGGGTTCAATACGCAGTATTTT. The encoded protein is CASSYTSGFNTQYF. V usage is TRBV7-2 and J usage is TRBJ2-3, with 9 bases fitting TRBD2. V lost 4 bases to trimming and J lost 7 bases; unmatched junction nucleotides: 6. Looked up from germline, CDR1 is SGHTA and CDR2 is FQGNSA. This CDR3 is 14 amino acids long.

This clonotype was detected ten times or more. The chain employs TRBV30 and TRBJ2-3; 11 nucleotides agree with TRBD2. J gave up 7 bases and V 5 bases, and 8 bases lay outside the gene matches. Germline CDR1 and CDR2: GTSNPN and SVGIG (reference sequence). The CDR3 runs to 14 residues. The CDR3: CAWEGTSGRNTQYF. CDR3 nucleotide sequence: TGTGCCTGGGAAGGGACTAGCGGTCGGAATACGCAGTATTTT.

This clonotype was counted a few times. The gene calls are TRBV9 and TRBJ2-7; possibly TRBD1 or TRBD2 for D (5 bases each). This CDR3 region has 15 residues. V was clipped by 3 bases and J by 6 bases, with 19 bases between them. Germline V gives CDR1 SGDLS, CDR2 YYNGEE. CDR3 sequence reads: CASSAGTPVLPEQYF. As DNA, the CDR3 is TGTGCCAGCAGCGCCGGGACCCCCGTCCTCCCCGAGCAGTACTTC.

This clonotype was detected a few times. V is TRBV15 and J is TRBJ2-7; D may be TRBD2 (5 bases). V lost 2 bases to trimming and J lost 0 bases, with 20 bases between them. This CDR3 is 18 amino acids long. Germline assignment: CDR1 LNHNV and CDR2 YYDKDF (reference sequence). The CDR3 loop reads CATSRQILGDAFSYEQYF. The DNA of the CDR3 is TGTGCCACCAGCAGACAAATCTTGGGAGACGCTTTCTCCTACGAGCAGTACTTC. The variable domain in full, with the rest retrieved from reference TRBV15 and TRBJ2-7, is DAMVIQNPRYQVTQFGKPVTLSCSQTLNHNVMYWYQQKSSQAPKLLFHYYDKDFNNEADTPDNFQSRRPNTSFCFLDIRSPGLGDTAMYLCATSRQILGDAFSYEQYFGPGTRLTVT.

This clonotype showed up many times. This chain joins TRBV7-8 and TRBJ2-3, with a weak D call TRBD2 (6 bases). This CDR3 is 13 amino acids long. The germline CDR1 and CDR2 sequences are SGHVS and FQNEAQ. The ends were cut back, 5 bases at V and 5 bases at J, with 11 bases in the middle. The CDR3 sequence is CASSPPGRDTQYF. In nucleotides, the CDR3 is TGTGCCAGCAGCCCCCCCGGGAGAGATACGCAGTATTTT.

This clonotype was seen at least ten times. The V and J genes are TRBV4-1 and TRBJ2-7; TRBD1 matches 11 bases. There are 15 residues in the CDR3. J gave up 4 bases and V 5 bases, and 7 bases lay outside the gene matches. CDR1 is MGHRA and CDR2 is YSYEKL in the germline V gene. The CDR3 DNA reads TGCGCCAGCAGCGGTCCGGGGACAGGGGGTTACGAGCAGTACTTC. It specifies CASSGPGTGGYEQYF.

This clonotype was counted many times. The chain employs TRBV6-7 and TRBJ2-1; D is unclear. TRBV6-7 is sorted into the ORF group, with uncertain function. V was shortened by 6 bases and J by 0 bases, with 12 bases between the two germline ends. The CDR3 length is 15 residues. The CDR3 nucleotides read TGTGCCAGCAGCCCCGGGCCCGGCTCCTACAATGAGCAGTTCTTC. It encodes CASSPGPGSYNEQFF.

This clonotype was seen ten or more times. The gene calls are TRBV29-1 and TRBJ1-1; D gene unclear. CDR1 SQVTM and CDR2 ANQGSEA come from the germline V gene. The CDR3 contains 13 residues. V gave up 3 bases and J gave up 1 base, with 9 bases separating them. The CDR3 DNA reads as TGCAGCGTTGACCCTCAGAGGAACACTGAAGCTTTCTTT. It codes for CSVDPQRNTEAFF.

This clonotype was picked up many times. This chain uses TRBV6-1 with TRBJ1-4; D ambiguous. Trimming took 5 bases from V and 8 from J, leaving 18 bases between them. Per the germline V gene, CDR1 is MNHNS and CDR2 is SASEGT. The CDR3 contains 15 residues. For the CDR3, the DNA is TGTGCCAGCAGTCCCTACGGGCCTTATGGGGAAAAACTGTTTTTT. As protein: CASSPYGPYGEKLFF.

This clonotype was detected ten times or more. This rearrangement joins TRBV4-1 to TRBJ2-5; 12 positions agree with TRBD1. The V segment lost 0 bases and the J segment 4 bases; nucleotides outside the gene matches: 9. The CDR3 is 18 residues long. The germline V gene encodes CDR1 MGHRA and CDR2 YSYEKL. CDR3 nucleotides: TGCGCCAGCAGCCAAGAGGCCGGGACAGGGGGCCCACGAGAGACCCAGTACTTC. It yields the protein CASSQEAGTGGPRETQYF.

The V call is TRBV18, the J call TRBJ2-3; D not certain. Germline V gene lookup returns CDR1 KGHSH and CDR2 LQKENI. V lost 2 bases and J 2 bases, leaving 8 bases between the germline ends. The CDR3 length is 14 residues. This CDR3 reads CASSPTEFTDTQYF. The CDR3 DNA reads TGTGCCAGCTCACCAACGGAATTCACAGATACGCAGTATTTT.

This clonotype was seen many times. The chain has TRBV4-2 and TRBJ2-2; 9 bases fit TRBD1. CDR1 is LGHNA and CDR2 is YNFKEQ in the germline V gene. V gave up 5 bases and J gave up 9 bases; unmatched junction bases: 16. There are 17 residues in the CDR3. This CDR3 is CASSTGTGSSPAWELFF. In DNA form, the CDR3 reads TGTGCCAGCAGCACCGGGACAGGGTCTAGCCCGGCGTGGGAGCTGTTTTTT.

There are a few counts of this clonotype. The V call is TRBV10-1, the J call TRBJ2-4; 13 bases agree with TRBD2. Germline lookup yields CDR1 WNHNN and CDR2 SYGVQD (reference sequence). V gave up 9 bases and J gave up 6 bases; unmatched junction bases: 11. The CDR3 has 16 residues. For the CDR3, the DNA is TGCGCCAGGCACGGGACTAGCGGGACGGTTCGAAACATTCAGTACTTC. This sequence encodes CARHGTSGTVRNIQYF.

This clonotype came up a few times. The V gene is TRBV3-1, the J gene TRBJ2-5, with a weak D call TRBD2 (6 bases). The CDR3 covers 15 residues. Germline CDR1 reads LGHDT; CDR2 reads YNNKEL (reference sequence). Trimming pared 0 bases from V and 6 bases from J, leaving 14 bases between. The chain's CDR3 is CASSQETGVWKTQYF. The CDR3 region has the DNA TGTGCCAGCAGCCAAGAGACGGGGGTATGGAAGACCCAGTACTTC.

The rearrangement links TRBV4-2 to TRBJ2-5; D call uncertain. The ends were cut back, 1 base at V and 3 bases at J, with 12 bases in the middle. CDR1 is LGHNA, CDR2 YNFKEQ, per germline. The CDR3 contains 15 residues. CDR3: CASSQVQLTEETQYF. CDR3 nucleotide sequence: TGTGCCAGCAGCCAAGTCCAATTAACTGAAGAGACCCAGTACTTC.

The genes are TRBV7-9 and TRBJ1-2; D is undetermined. The CDR3 extends over 16 amino acids. V was clipped by 4 bases and J by 3 bases, with 18 bases between them. The V gene's germline CDR1 is SEHNR and CDR2 FQNEAQ (reference sequence). CDR3 sequence reads: CASSSVTGTDYYGYTF. CDR3 sequence (DNA): TGTGCCAGCAGCTCTGTTACGGGTACCGACTACTATGGCTACACCTTC.

This clonotype has ten or more counts. The V call is TRBV20-1, the J call TRBJ2-1, with D possibly being TRBD1 (5 bases). This CDR3 has 15 amino acids. Per the germline V gene, CDR1 is DFQATT and CDR2 is SNEGSKA (reference sequence). V lost 6 bases and J 0 bases, leaving 15 bases between the germline ends. As DNA, the CDR3 is TGCAGTGCATATCCTGGGGCCCCCTCCTACAATGAGCAGTTCTTC. Translation: CSAYPGAPSYNEQFF.

Comment on this clonotype: This may be a read error: a much more frequent sequence differs by one nucleotide. The chain uses TRBV20-1 and TRBJ2-3; 9 bases are shared with TRBD2. The trim removed 8 bases at V and 4 bases at J, leaving 10 bases unmatched. The CDR3 is 14 residues long. Germline V gene lookup returns CDR1 DFQATT and CDR2 SNEGSKA (reference sequence). The CDR3 bases are TGCAGTACTAAGGGGCGGGGGGGCCCAGATACGCAGTATTTT. Protein: CSTKGRGGPDTQYF.

In its sample, this clonotype was seen many times. The chain combines TRBV20-1 with TRBJ1-1, with D possibly TRBD1 on 5 matching bases. V was shortened by 3 bases and J by 0 bases, with 11 bases between the two germline ends. This CDR3 spans 14 amino acids. Germline V lookup: CDR1 DFQATT, CDR2 SNEGSKA (reference sequence). The CDR3 DNA reads TGCAGTGCTAGCAGGGTAAACATGAACACTGAAGCTTTCTTT. It encodes CSASRVNMNTEAFF.

This sequence joins TRBV3-1 and TRBJ2-7, with 7 positions matching TRBD2. In germline, CDR1 is LGHDT, CDR2 YNNKEL (reference sequence). The CDR3 extends over 16 amino acids. Unmatched junction bases numbered 13, after V lost 2 bases and J lost 6 bases. The CDR3 here is CASSQYLTSFASEQYF. Written as DNA, the CDR3 is TGTGCCAGCAGCCAATACTTGACTAGCTTTGCTTCCGAGCAGTACTTC.

This clonotype was observed many times. The chain uses TRBV12-5 and TRBJ1-1, with 9 bases matching TRBD1. Germline lookup yields CDR1 LGHNT and CDR2 FRNRAP. There are 16 residues in the CDR3. Trimming cost V 2 bases and J 5 bases; bases outside gene matches: 9. DNA for the CDR3: TGTGCTAGTGGTTTGCTGGGACAGGGAGATTGGACTGAAGCTTTCTTT. Translated, it gives CASGLLGQGDWTEAFF.

This chain joins TRBV2 and TRBJ2-1; tentative D call: TRBD2 (6 bases). V lost 6 bases to trimming and J lost 10 bases, with 13 bases between them. Germline CDR1 SNHLY, CDR2 FYNNEI. The CDR3 is made up of 12 amino acids. DNA for the CDR3: TGTGCCAGCAGGGGGGAGGCTGGGGAGCAGTTCTTC. It codes for CASRGEAGEQFF.

This clonotype has ten or more counts. CDR3 amino acids: CSAQDPGTGGTEAFF. CDR3 bases: TGCAGTGCCCAAGACCCGGGGACAGGGGGCACTGAAGCTTTCTTT. V and J are TRBV20-1 and TRBJ1-1, with 11 bases that match TRBD1. CDR3 length equals 15 residues. V lost 6 bases, J lost 4 bases, and 10 bases stayed unmatched. Germline V CDR1 and CDR2: DFQATT, SNEGSKA (reference sequence).

The table lists this clonotype with many counts. V gene TRBV12-3 or TRBV12-4 combines with J gene TRBJ1-1; TRBD1 agrees at 9 bases. V lost 4 bases and J lost 7; bases outside the gene matches: 10. The CDR3 length is 15 residues. This chain's CDR3 is CASSSGTGSMGEAFF. DNA for the CDR3: TGTGCCAGCAGTTCCGGGACAGGGAGTATGGGTGAAGCTTTCTTT.

This clonotype was seen repeatedly, ten times or more. J is TRBJ2-7 and V is TRBV29-1, with 9 bases fitting TRBD2. Germline CDR1 and CDR2: SQVTM and ANQGSEA. With V trimmed by 4 bases and J by 3 bases, 1 base remained unmatched. The CDR3 has 12 amino acids. The DNA for the CDR3 is TGCAGCGTTGGGACTAGCGTCTACGAGCAGTACTTC. Protein: CSVGTSVYEQYF.

The CDR3: CASSLGRADGYTF. The DNA for the CDR3 is TGTGCCAGCAGCTTAGGCAGGGCGGATGGCTACACCTTC. The chain carries TRBV7-9 and TRBJ1-2, with a possible D match to TRBD1 (5 bases). CDR3 length equals 13 residues. V lost 1 base and J 6 bases, leaving 9 bases between the germline ends. In germline, CDR1 is SEHNR, CDR2 FQNEAQ (reference sequence).